These 20 T cell receptor beta chains were all obtained from the same sample, sequenced in a study of cytomegalovirus exposure and HLA in healthy donors. This PCR relied on a set of 60 Vbeta primers and 13 Jbeta primers. Sequencing was performed with immunoSEQ multiplex PCR; in TCRdb, only in-frame clones are kept and a portion is missing. Seen here are approximately 90,000 clones, more than 60% observed once, and the top ten hold around 2%. Source material: PBMCs. The receptor source for this set is a man aged 35 to 55 in good health and CMV-seronegative.

A few counts support this clone. The chain uses TRBV5-4 and TRBJ1-1, with D tentatively TRBD1 (5 bases). This CDR3 comprises 15 residues. V was shortened by 2 bases and J by 1 base, with 12 bases between the two germline ends. Germline CDR1 reads SGHNT; CDR2 reads YYREEE (reference sequence). CDR3 coding DNA: TGTGCCAGCAGCTTTCCGGGACTTGGGAACACTGAAGCTTTCTTT. Protein product: CASSFPGLGNTEAFF.

The gene calls are TRBV13 and TRBJ1-1, with TRBD1 identical over 8 bases. The germline V gene has CDR1 PRHDT and CDR2 FYEKMQ (reference sequence). This CDR3 has 14 amino acids. The V gene end was trimmed by 5 bases and the J gene end by 7 bases; junction bases not matched to a gene: 9. CDR3 DNA sequence: TGTGCCAGCAGCCGAGCTCAGGGGGCCAGTGAAGCTTTCTTT. Amino acid sequence: CASSRAQGASEAFF.

Here the CDR3 DNA reads TGTGCCAGCAGTTTGGGACTTAGGGGAGGCTACACCTTC. Translation gives CASSLGLRGGYTF. The J gene is TRBJ1-2, the V gene TRBV6-6; a possible D gene is TRBD1 (5 bases). V lost 4 bases and J 8 bases, leaving 14 bases between the germline ends. This CDR3 spans 13 amino acids. CDR1 MNHNY and CDR2 SVGAGI come from the germline V gene (reference sequence).

The V call is TRBV5-6, the J call TRBJ2-1; 7 bases line up with TRBD1. Germline trimming cut 0 bases from V and 5 bases from J; bases unmatched to any gene: 5. The CDR3 has 15 residues. The germline V gene has CDR1 SGHDT and CDR2 YYEEEE. The CDR3 DNA is TGTGCCAGCAGCTTGGATGTGACAGGGAACAATGAGCAGTTCTTC. Protein: CASSLDVTGNNEQFF.

CDR3 protein: CASSSTFRDTEAFF. In DNA, the CDR3 is TGCGCCAGCAGCTCGACTTTCCGGGACACTGAAGCTTTCTTT. V gene TRBV5-1 combines with J gene TRBJ1-1, with unresolved D. CDR1 SGHRS and CDR2 YFSETQ come from the germline V gene. This CDR3 region has 14 residues. V gave up 3 bases and J gave up 3 bases, with 12 bases separating them.

The chain is built from TRBV6-5 and TRBJ1-1; no definite D call. This CDR3 has 14 amino acids. Germline-derived CDR1 and CDR2 are MNHEY and SVGAGI. Trimming removed 0 bases at V and 5 bases at J, with 10 bases between. The CDR3: CASSYSTGSTEAFF. The CDR3 coding sequence is TGTGCCAGCAGTTACTCTACCGGGAGTACTGAAGCTTTCTTT.

This clone was picked up a small number of times. J is TRBJ1-2 and V is TRBV4-1; D is ambiguous. V was trimmed by 2 bases and J by 0 bases, leaving 10 bases between them. The CDR3 is 15 residues long. Germline loops: CDR1 MGHRA, CDR2 YSYEKL. The CDR3 DNA sequence: TGCGCCAGCAGCCAAACGACAAGCCCTAACTATGGCTACACCTTC. Amino acids: CASSQTTSPNYGYTF.

The V call is TRBV2, the J call TRBJ1-6, with D perhaps matching TRBD1 (6 bases). V was shortened by 2 bases and J by 6 bases, with 14 bases between the two germline ends. The CDR3 sequence is 16 residues long. Germline lookup yields CDR1 SNHLY and CDR2 FYNNEI. The CDR3 region is CASSEKGGGTNSPLHF. In nucleotides, the CDR3 is TGTGCCAGCAGTGAAAAGGGAGGGGGAACTAATTCACCCCTCCACTTT.

This clone was recorded only once. This chain links TRBV19 with TRBJ2-1; 7 positions agree with TRBD1. V gave up 4 bases and J gave up 0 bases; unmatched junction bases: 3. Germline V CDR1 and CDR2: LNHDA, SQIVND (reference sequence). This CDR3 has 15 residues. CDR3 protein: CASSNYRGSYNEQFF. CDR3 in DNA: TGTGCCAGTAGTAACTACAGGGGCTCCTACAATGAGCAGTTCTTC. Variable domain in full (rest from reference TRBV19 and TRBJ2-1): DGGITQSPKYLFRKEGQNVTLSCEQNLNHDAMYWYRQDPGQGLRLIYYSQIVNDFQKGDIAEGYSVSREKKESFPLTVTSAQKNPTAFYLCASSNYRGSYNEQFFGPGTRLTVL.

The chain joins TRBV12-2 to TRBJ2-7; the table names TRBD1, a call not compared with the DNA. TRBV12-2 is flagged as a pseudogene. The CDR3 contains 18 residues. The CDR3 DNA sequence: TGTGCAAGTCGCTTAGGGGCGACAGGGGCCTACCATCCAGGTGAGCAGTACTTC. Residues: CASRLGATGAYHPGEQYF.

The chain uses TRBV29-1 and TRBJ2-7; TRBD1 might be the D (6 bases). Germline V CDR1 and CDR2: SQVTM, ANQGSEA. Trimming removed 7 bases at V and 0 bases at J, with 13 bases between. CDR3 length: 13 amino acids. CDR3 nucleotide sequence: TGCAGCGGTGGGGGCCAGGCCTCCTACGAGCAGTACTTC. It codes for CSGGGQASYEQYF.

CDR3 DNA: TGCGCCAGCAGCTTGGTTTATAGCGGCACTAGCACTTCTTCTGGCAATGAGCAGTTCTTC. Amino acids: CASSLVYSGTSTSSGNEQFF. The chain links TRBV5-1 to TRBJ2-1, with D perhaps TRBD2 (6 bases). The germline gives CDR1 SGHRS, CDR2 YFSETQ. Trimming took 0 bases from V and 6 from J, leaving 28 bases between them. This CDR3 region has 20 residues. The complete variable domain, with remaining parts taken from reference TRBV5-1 and TRBJ2-1, reads KAGVTQTPRYLIKTRGQQVTLSCSPISGHRSVSWYQQTPGQGLQFLFEYFSETQRNKGNFPGRFSGRQFSNSRSEMNVSTLELGDSALYLCASSLVYSGTSTSSGNEQFFGPGTRLTVL.

The sample holds one count of this clone. The rearrangement joins TRBV15 to TRBJ2-1, with 8 bases aligning to TRBD2. Germline CDR1 reads LNHNV; CDR2 reads YYDKDF (reference sequence). The CDR3 has 16 residues. V gave up 0 bases and J gave up 5 bases; unmatched junction bases: 6. This CDR3 reads CATSRDISGSHNEQFF. Here the CDR3 DNA reads TGTGCCACCAGCAGAGATATAAGCGGGAGCCACAATGAGCAGTTCTTC.

The V and J genes are TRBV11-2 and TRBJ2-5; the D gene is possibly TRBD2 (6 bases). V lost 3 bases to trimming and J lost 9 bases, with 11 bases between them. The CDR3 consists of 12 residues. Germline-derived CDR1 and CDR2 are SGHAT and FQNNGV. The CDR3 DNA sequence: TGTGCCAGCAGCTTGCGGGGAGGAGCCCAGTACTTC. Translating it yields CASSLRGGAQYF.

J is TRBJ1-2 and V is TRBV13; no firm D call. This CDR3 region has 15 residues. Germline V gene data show CDR1 as PRHDT and CDR2 as FYEKMQ (reference sequence). Trimming took off 0 bases at V and 7 bases at J, with 15 bases between the two ends. CDR3: CASSLGRPPSGGYTF. The CDR3, as DNA: TGTGCCAGCAGCTTAGGGCGTCCCCCCTCGGGTGGCTACACCTTC.

J is TRBJ2-7 and V is TRBV4-1, with D perhaps matching TRBD1 (6 bases). CDR1 and CDR2 (germline): MGHRA, YSYEKL. The CDR3 is made up of 14 amino acids. Deletions cut 2 bases from V and 1 base from J, with 9 bases between. The chain's CDR3 is CASSQTTGSYEQYF. CDR3 coding DNA: TGCGCCAGCAGCCAAACGACAGGATCCTACGAGCAGTACTTC.

The chain combines TRBV5-6 with TRBJ1-1, with TRBD1 identical over 10 bases. This CDR3 spans 17 amino acids. Germline V gives CDR1 SGHDT, CDR2 YYEEEE. After removal of 1 base from V and 5 bases from J, the junction contained 11 bases not matched to a gene. The CDR3 nucleotides read TGTGCCAGCAGCTTGCTGACAGGGGGCGTAAAATCGACTGAAGCTTTCTTT. Translating gives CASSLLTGGVKSTEAFF.

This sequence joins TRBV10-3 and TRBJ2-7; D possibly corresponds to TRBD2 (6 bases). CDR3 length: 20 amino acids. Per germline, CDR1 ENHRY and CDR2 SYGVKD. Trimming removed 5 bases at V and 1 base at J, with 30 bases between. Written as DNA, the CDR3 is TGTGCCATCAGTAAAACCCAGATAGGCGGAGGCGGAGGGAGTTCCTACGAGCAGTACTTC. Protein product: CAISKTQIGGGGGSSYEQYF.

Only a few counts were recorded for this clone. V gene TRBV2 combines with J gene TRBJ1-5; D perhaps matches TRBD1 (6 bases). The CDR3 runs to 18 residues. V gave up 3 bases and J gave up 0 bases, with 18 bases separating them. Looked up from germline, CDR1 is SNHLY and CDR2 is FYNNEI. The CDR3 nucleotides are TGTGCCAGCAGTGATTCATCAGGACAGTCCCCTAGCAATCAGCCCCAGCATTTT. Translated, it gives CASSDSSGQSPSNQPQHF. The full variable domain, in which reference TRBV2 and TRBJ1-5 provide the parts outside the CDR3, is EPEVTQTPSHQVTQMGQEVILRCVPISNHLYFYWYRQILGQKVEFLVSFYNNEISEKSEIFDDQFSVERPDGSNFTLKIRSTKLEDSAMYFCASSDSSGQSPSNQPQHFGDGTRLSIL.

This clone was seen a handful of times. The CDR3 reads CAISESGGSQPQHF. Here the CDR3 DNA reads TGTGCCATCAGTGAGAGCGGGGGGAGTCAGCCCCAGCATTTT. The V gene is TRBV10-3, the J gene TRBJ1-5; tentative D call: TRBD1 (5 bases). This CDR3 is built from 14 residues. Germline-derived CDR1 and CDR2 are ENHRY and SYGVKD. Trimming stripped 2 bases from V and 6 bases from J, with 11 bases between.